The TCR beta chain described here comes from a study of T-cell reconstitution after alpha-beta-depleted transplantation in children. The TCRbeta library incorporated unique molecular identifiers. TCRdb fed the PCR reads into MiXCR, producing one record per CDR3 protein. This repertoire shows 550,000 to 800,000 distinct CDR3 sequences, roughly 13% found once; its top ten account for around 0.8%. Trimming pared 6 bases from V and 0 bases from J, leaving 10 bases between. Per the germline V gene, CDR1 is DFQATT and CDR2 is SNEGSKA (reference sequence). The CDR3 is 13 amino acids. Points from the study as a whole: Elevated TCRbeta diversity at day 60 was traced, in some patients, to surviving recipient T cells and thymic progenitors.

This clonotype was seen at least ten times. What it binds is unknown. Source: PBMCs, taken before TCRalphabeta/CD19-depleted stem cell transplant. This TCR derives from a girl aged 2 to 10 with congenital amegakaryocytic thrombocytopenia, due to receive a stem cell transplant. The chain couples TRBV20-1 to TRBJ2-3, with D unresolved. CDR3 loop: CSALSSSTDTQYF. The CDR3 region has the DNA TGCAGTGCCCTCTCGAGTAGCACAGATACGCAGTATTTT.